This TCR beta chain appears in the sequencing data of a study of T cell changes during pregnancy in multiple sclerosis. Profiling relied on immunoSEQ multiplex PCR, and the TCRdb table lists in-frame clones only, not all of them. The sample includes over 100,000 clones, roughly 92% of them seen just once. CDR1 and CDR2 from the germline V gene are SEHNR and FQNEAQ (reference sequence). The V gene lost 3 bases and the J gene lost 8 bases, with 16 bases spanning the gap. CDR3 length: 15 amino acids. Sample: peripheral blood, taken in the third trimester of pregnancy. The sequence derives from a female donor with multiple sclerosis, enrolled in a pregnancy study. V is TRBV7-9 and J is TRBJ1-4, with D perhaps matching TRBD1 (5 bases). The CDR3 DNA reads as TGTGCCAGCAGCTTTTCAGGGCAGGGTGGCGAAAAACTGTTTTTT. It is translated as CASSFSGQGGEKLFF.